The 10 T cell receptor beta chains in this list originate from one sample, sequenced in a study of prognosis after radiotherapy for stage I lung cancer. Template was genomic DNA; TCR beta CDR3 amplified in two multiplex PCR rounds. First-round PCR, the initial amplification, used primers specific to each TRBV and TRBJ gene. TCRdb re-derived calls from the multiplex PCR reads in MiXCR, one entry per CDR3 protein. This repertoire shows around 30,000 distinct CDR3 sequences, less than 35% found once; its top ten account for roughly 15%. Sequences were derived from PBMCs, sampled before or after stereotactic body radiation therapy (not recorded which). All receptors come from a donor aged 50 or older with non-small cell lung cancer.

This clonotype was found many times. This chain uses TRBV6-1 with TRBJ1-1, with D uncertain. The CDR3 loop spans 13 amino acids. Germline V gives CDR1 MNHNS, CDR2 SASEGT. The V gene lost 7 bases and the J gene lost 0 bases, with 9 bases spanning the gap. The CDR3: CASIRVMNTEAFF. In DNA form, the CDR3 reads TGTGCCAGCATTCGGGTAATGAACACTGAAGCTTTCTTT.

This clonotype has at least ten counts. V gene TRBV30 combines with J gene TRBJ2-5, with D perhaps matching TRBD2 (6 bases). The germline V gene has CDR1 GTSNPN and CDR2 SVGIG (reference sequence). The CDR3 is made up of 16 amino acids. V was trimmed by 2 bases and J by 5 bases, leaving 21 bases between them. CDR3 amino acids: CAWSIRGTGLRETQYF. The CDR3 nucleotides are TGTGCCTGGAGTATCCGCGGGACGGGACTCCGGGAGACCCAGTACTTC.

As to this clonotype: At one boundary the junction diverges from the germline segment, which might be a read error. This chain links TRBV27 with TRBJ1-2; D is undetermined. This CDR3 region has 13 residues. Germline V CDR1 and CDR2: MNHEY, SMNVEV (reference sequence). The CDR3 loop reads CASSLEGWYGYNF. The CDR3, as DNA: TGTGCCAGCAGTTTAGAAGGGTGGTATGGCTACAACTTC.

At least ten counts were recorded for this clonotype. This chain links TRBV19 with TRBJ1-5; D possibly corresponds to TRBD1 (6 bases). CDR1 LNHDA and CDR2 SQIVND come from the germline V gene (reference sequence). Trimming removed 1 base at V and 2 bases at J, with 9 bases between. The CDR3 is made up of 15 amino acids. The CDR3 region is CASSIASGGNQPQHF. CDR3 nucleotide sequence: TGTGCCAGTAGTATAGCATCAGGGGGCAATCAGCCCCAGCATTTT.

This clonotype has a count of ten or more. V is TRBV20-1 and J is TRBJ2-3; 14 bases map to TRBD2. CDR1 and CDR2 from the germline V gene are DFQATT and SNEGSKA (reference sequence). V shed 6 bases and J 6 bases; nucleotides not matched to a gene: 5. This CDR3 spans 14 amino acids. For the CDR3, the DNA is TGCAGTGCCCCGACTAGCGGGGGGGCGGATACGCAGTATTTT. Translation: CSAPTSGGADTQYF.

The table lists this clonotype with a count of one. A clone one base away is much larger, so this may be a read error. The V and J genes are TRBV6-1 and TRBJ1-4; a possible D gene is TRBD1 (6 bases). V was shortened by 5 bases and J by 4 bases, with 11 bases between the two germline ends. CDR1 MNHNS and CDR2 SASEGT come from the germline V gene. The CDR3 consists of 14 residues. CDR3 amino acids: CASSRGPYNEKLFF. The CDR3 region has the DNA TGTGCCAGCAGTCGGGGGCCATATAATGAAAAACTGTTTTTT.

Relative to its sample, this clonotype is medium-sized (0.01 to 0.1%). V gene TRBV12-3 or TRBV12-4 combines with J gene TRBJ2-2, with 14 bases identical to TRBD2. V shed 5 bases and J 8 bases; nucleotides not matched to a gene: 4. The CDR3 covers 15 residues. The CDR3 sequence: CASSLGLAGVGELFF. The CDR3 coding sequence is TGTGCCAGCAGTCTGGGACTAGCGGGAGTGGGGGAGCTGTTTTTT.

This clonotype was recorded many times. The chain has TRBV7-9 and TRBJ2-3; D might be TRBD1 (5 bases). V shed 3 bases and J shed 3 bases, with 13 bases lying between them. Germline CDR1 is SEHNR and CDR2 is FQNEAQ (reference sequence). The CDR3 covers 15 residues. The CDR3 nucleotides read TGTGCCAGCAGCTTCAGTGGACAAAGGACAGATACGCAGTATTTT. It translates to CASSFSGQRTDTQYF.

CDR3 in amino acids: CASGLAGFSYGYTF. DNA of the CDR3: TGTGCCAGCGGGTTGGCAGGGTTCTCGTATGGCTACACCTTC. The V and J genes are TRBV7-2 and TRBJ1-2; D might be TRBD1 (5 bases). The CDR3 has 14 residues. Germline V gene lookup returns CDR1 SGHTA and CDR2 FQGNSA. Trimming pared 8 bases from V and 5 bases from J, leaving 18 bases between.

Comment on this clonotype: With a far larger clone one base away, a read error is the likely cause. J is TRBJ1-5 and V is TRBV6-4; D gene unclear. The CDR3 covers 14 residues. Deletions cut 4 bases from V and 4 bases from J, with 11 bases between. Per the germline V gene, CDR1 is MRHNA and CDR2 is SNTAGT. The CDR3 protein is CASSAGYGNQPQHF. DNA for the CDR3: TGTGCCAGCAGTGCCGGGTACGGAAATCAGCCCCAGCATTTT.